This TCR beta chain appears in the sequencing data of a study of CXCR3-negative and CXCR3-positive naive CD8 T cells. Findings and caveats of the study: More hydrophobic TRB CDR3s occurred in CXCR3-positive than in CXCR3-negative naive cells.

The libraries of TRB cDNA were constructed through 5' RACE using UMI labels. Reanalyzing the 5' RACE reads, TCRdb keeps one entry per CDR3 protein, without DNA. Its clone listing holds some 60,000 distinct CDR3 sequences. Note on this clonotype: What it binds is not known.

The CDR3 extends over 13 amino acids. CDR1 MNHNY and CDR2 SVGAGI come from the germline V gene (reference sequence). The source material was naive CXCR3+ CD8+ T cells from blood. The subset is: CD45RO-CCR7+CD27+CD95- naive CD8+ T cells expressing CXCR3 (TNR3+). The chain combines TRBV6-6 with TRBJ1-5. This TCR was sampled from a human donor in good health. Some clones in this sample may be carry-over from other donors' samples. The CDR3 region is CASSYETNQPQHF.